The T cell receptor beta chain under discussion was sequenced for a study of vaccination and CD4 T cells after COVID-19. Whole-study context: Median time from second vaccine dose to sampling was approximately 74 days (14 to 241).

The Oncomine TCR Beta short-read assay sequenced DNA from cultured CD4+ T cells. TCRdb reprocessed the PCR reads with MiXCR, giving one entry per CDR3 protein. The sample holds approximately 16,000 distinct CDR3 sequences; under 85% are singletons and the top ten take 16%. The treatment is: approximately 9-day PBMC culture with coronavirus spike peptide pools or control peptides (ViraFEST assay). T cells were expanded with peptide pools, and expanded clonotypes were identified by TCR sequencing. Trimming pared 7 bases from V and 1 base from J, leaving 11 bases between. This CDR3 region has 14 residues. Remarks on this clonotype: The antigen remains undetermined.

The material sequenced was CD4+ T cells from blood, cultured in vitro. This clonotype was obtained from a human donor who had recovered from COVID-19. This sequence joins TRBV12-3 or TRBV12-4 and TRBJ1-5; D not resolved. DNA for the CDR3: TGTGCCAGCACCCCCGGGATGAGCAATCAGCCCCAGCATTTT. Translating it yields CASTPGMSNQPQHF.